This entry is about one T cell receptor beta chain. What it binds is unknown. The ends lost 6 bases at V and 0 bases at J; junction bases unmatched: 7. This CDR3 has 15 residues. CDR1 and CDR2 from the germline V gene are LNHDA and SQIVND (reference sequence). The data belong to a study of cytomegalovirus exposure and HLA in healthy donors. Points from the study as a whole: The presence/absence work took it that sequencing depth was about the same across donors.

Primers: 60 Vbeta forward and 13 Jbeta reverse. Measured with immunoSEQ multiplex PCR; TCRdb has only the in-frame clones, and not every one. The data contain about 200,000 clones, around 86% of them singletons. The material sequenced was PBMCs. The chain uses TRBV19 and TRBJ1-1, with 7 bases aligning to TRBD1. The clonotype comes from a woman between 50 and 59 years old in good health and CMV-seropositive. The CDR3 DNA reads as TGTGCCAGTAGCCCGGACAGGATTATGAACACTGAAGCTTTCTTT. Protein product: CASSPDRIMNTEAFF.